Listed below are T cell receptor beta chains from one sample, sequenced in a study of blood T cell repertoires in COVID-19. Profiling relied on immunoSEQ multiplex PCR, and the TCRdb table lists in-frame clones only, not all of them. The data contain around 110,000 clones, 65% to 85% of them singletons. Sequenced: peripheral blood. These receptors were taken from a woman in her 70s with acute or convalescent COVID-19. Each CDR3 is given with its conserved first and last residue. A D gene is named only where the DNA matches it firmly. Size values are once, few and many counts, or a class for expanded clones, and some rows have none.

clone size	D gene	J gene	V gene	CDR3 DNA	CDR3 protein
.	.	TRBJ2-3	TRBV18	TGTGCCAGCTCACCTCAGGGCCCTGTGTATTTT	CASSPQGPVYF
.	.	TRBJ1-2	TRBV5-1	TGCGCCAGCAGCCAAAACCTAGGAGATCATGGCTACACCTTC	CASSQNLGDHGYTF
once	TRBD1	TRBJ1-6	TRBV7-2	TGTGCCAGCAGCTCCCGACAGGGGTGGTATTCACCCCTCCACTTT	CASSSRQGWYSPLHF
.	TRBD1	TRBJ1-2	TRBV19	TGTGCCAGTAGTATAGCGGGGACAGGGAACTATGGCTACACCTTC	CASSIAGTGNYGYTF
once	TRBD2	TRBJ2-4	TRBV4-1	TGCGCCAGCAGCCAACTAGGACTAGCGGGAAACATTCAGTACTTC	CASSQLGLAGNIQYF
.	TRBD1	TRBJ1-2	TRBV18	TGTGCCAGCTCGCCCACAGGGGAGAGCTATGGCTACACCTTC	CASSPTGESYGYTF
.	.	TRBJ2-7	TRBV30	TGTGCCTGGAGTATCTTTTCTTCCGAGCAGTACTTC	CAWSIFSSEQYF
.	.	TRBJ1-4	TRBV4-2	TGTGCCAGCAGCCAAGGTCCGGTCGGGGCTAATGAAAAACTGTTTTTT	CASSQGPVGANEKLFF
.	TRBD1	TRBJ1-1	TRBV5-4	TGTGCCAGCAGCCAAGGGACAGCGCCAGAAGCTTTCTTT	CASSQGTAPEAFF
few	TRBD1	TRBJ1-5	TRBV10-3	TGTGCCATAACAGGGGAGCGCAATCAGCCCCAGCATTTT	CAITGERNQPQHF
.	TRBD1	TRBJ1-2	TRBV14	TGTGCCAGCAGCCGGAGACAGGGGAACTATGGCTACACCTTC	CASSRRQGNYGYTF
.	.	TRBJ2-7	TRBV7-9	TGTGCCAGCAGCTTAGGGGTCGAAACAGGGTATTACGAGCAGTACTTC	CASSLGVETGYYEQYF
once	TRBD2	TRBJ2-1	TRBV4-2	TGTGCCAGCAGCCAAGGGACTAGCGGCGACAATGAGCAGTTCTTC	CASSQGTSGDNEQFF
.	.	TRBJ1-2	TRBV21-1	TGTGCCAGCAGCAAAGGGGGGGACGGACTTAACTATGGCTACACCTTC	CASSKGGDGLNYGYTF
few	TRBD2	TRBJ2-5	TRBV3-1/TRBV3-2	TGTGCCAGTCGGGGACTAGCGGGGGGGCAAGAGACCCAGTACTTC	CASRGLAGGQETQYF
.	.	TRBJ2-3	TRBV4-3	TGCGCCAGCAGCCACACGGCGGCCGGGGTTACAGATACGCAGTATTTT	CASSHTAAGVTDTQYF
.	TRBD1	TRBJ1-4	TRBV11-3	TGTGCCAGCAGCTGGGACAGCCAAAATGAAAAACTGTTTTTT	CASSWDSQNEKLFF
.	.	TRBJ1-1	TRBV6-5	TGTGCCAGCCAACGGGGGGGCAACACTGAAGCTTTCTTT	CASQRGGNTEAFF
.	TRBD1	TRBJ1-2	TRBV4-1	TGCGCCAGCAGCCTTGGGACAGGGGGAAGCTATGGCTACACCTTC	CASSLGTGGSYGYTF
.	.	TRBJ1-2	TRBV27	TGTGCCAGCAGTAAACACGACAGGCAATATGGCTACACCTTC	CASSKHDRQYGYTF
.	.	TRBJ1-6	TRBV6-6	TGTGCCAGCAGGCCCGGGGGTGAGGGAGAGAATTCACCCCTCCACTTT	CASRPGGEGENSPLHF
.	TRBD1	TRBJ1-5	TRBV30	TGTGCCTGGAGTCCTGGACAGGGCAATCAGCCCCAGCATTTT	CAWSPGQGNQPQHF
.	.	TRBJ1-2	TRBV9	TGTGCCAGCAGCGTTAACCCCCGCGGGGACTATGGCTACACCTTC	CASSVNPRGDYGYTF
.	.	TRBJ2-2	TRBV24-1	TGTGCCACCAGTGATTTTGGAAAGGGGGGGGCCACCGGGGAGCTGTTTTTT	CATSDFGKGGATGELFF
.	.	TRBJ1-3	TRBV5-1	TGCGCCAGCAGCTTGGGACAGCAAGGAAACACCATATATTTT	CASSLGQQGNTIYF
.	TRBD2	TRBJ2-5	TRBV2	TGTGCCAGCAGCGTTAGCGGGGGGCCTTCAGAGACCCAGTACTTC	CASSVSGGPSETQYF
.	.	TRBJ1-2	TRBV6-4	TGTGCCAGCAGTGACTCTGGCGGACTTGATGGCTACACCTTC	CASSDSGGLDGYTF
.	.	TRBJ2-5	TRBV11-2	TGTGCCAGCAGCTTAGCTAGCAGAACTCAAGAGACCCAGTACTTC	CASSLASRTQETQYF
once	TRBD2	TRBJ2-3	TRBV10-2	TGCGCCAGCAGTGAGAGAGGTCTAGCGGGGGGAGGGGACACAGATACGCAGTATTTT	CASSERGLAGGGDTDTQYF
once	.	TRBJ1-3	TRBV5-4	TGTGCCAGCAGCTTGGACTTATCGGGGTCTAGGCGTGGAAACACCATATATTTT	CASSLDLSGSRRGNTIYF
.	TRBD1	TRBJ1-2	TRBV19	TGTGCCAGTAGCACAGGGGGAGCGGTGGGCTACACCTTC	CASSTGGAVGYTF
.	.	TRBJ2-2	TRBV3-1/TRBV3-2	TGTGCCAGCAGCCCCCCGACAGGAAATCTAGGCGGGGAGCTGTTTTTT	CASSPPTGNLGGELFF
.	.	TRBJ1-1	TRBV10-3	TGTGCCATCAGTGAGTCGTACAGGGATGCGGAAGCTTTCTTT	CAISESYRDAEAFF
few	TRBD1	TRBJ2-3	TRBV5-1	TGCGCCAGCAGCATACCGGGACAGGGGTTAGCAGATACGCAGTATTTT	CASSIPGQGLADTQYF
.	TRBD1	TRBJ2-5	TRBV7-2	TGTGCCAGCAGCCAATCCGGGACAGCGGTGGAGACCCAGTACTTC	CASSQSGTAVETQYF
.	.	TRBJ1-2	TRBV5-6	TGTGCCAGCAGCTTTATCGCACAGACTAACTATGGCTACACCTTC	CASSFIAQTNYGYTF
.	.	TRBJ1-6	TRBV10-3	TGTGCCATCAGTGAGCACATTAATTCACCCCTCCACTTT	CAISEHINSPLHF
.	.	TRBJ2-7	TRBV27	TGTGCCAGCAGTTTGTCTCGCTCCTACGAGCAGTACTTC	CASSLSRSYEQYF
.	.	TRBJ2-1	TRBV7-2	TGTGCCAGCAGCTTAGGCGGGCTCAGGGGGGCTAGCTCCTACAATGAGCAGTTCTTC	CASSLGGLRGASSYNEQFF
.	.	TRBJ2-2	TRBV30	TGTGCCTGGAGTCTACAGGTCGGCACCGGGGAGCTGTTTTTT	CAWSLQVGTGELFF
once	TRBD1	TRBJ2-7	TRBV19	TGTGCCAGCAGACAGGGGGCAGGCCACGAGCAGTACTTC	CASRQGAGHEQYF
.	.	TRBJ1-1	TRBV13	TGTGCCAGCAGCGCCTTTTACGGGGAAGCTGAAGCTTTCTTT	CASSAFYGEAEAFF
.	TRBD1	TRBJ1-5	TRBV9	TGTGCCAGCAGTCCGGGACAGGGGAATCAGCCCCAGCATTTT	CASSPGQGNQPQHF
.	.	TRBJ1-4	TRBV7-8	TGTGCCAGCAGCTCCCAGGGGTGGAGCGAAAAACTGTTTTTT	CASSSQGWSEKLFF
.	TRBD1	TRBJ1-3	TRBV5-4	TGTGCCAGCAGCTCCCAACAGGGGCTTGGCTCTGGAAACACCATATATTTT	CASSSQQGLGSGNTIYF
.	.	TRBJ2-6	TRBV3-1/TRBV3-2	TGTGCCAGCAGCCAAGATTCTGGGCAGATGCTTAAGGGGGCCAACGTCCTGACTTTC	CASSQDSGQMLKGANVLTF
.	TRBD1	TRBJ1-5	TRBV7-9	TGTGCCAGCAGCTTAGGGACAGGGCAAGGGCCCCAGCATTTT	CASSLGTGQGPQHF
.	.	TRBJ1-1	TRBV13	TGTGCCAGCAGCCCTCCATATGACACCAAGAACACTGAAGCTTTCTTT	CASSPPYDTKNTEAFF
.	TRBD2	TRBJ2-3	TRBV27	TGTGCCAGCAGTTTAGTAGCGGGGGGCCGCACATATACGCAGTATTTT	CASSLVAGGRTYTQYF
.	.	TRBJ1-1	TRBV30	TGTGCCTGGAGTGTACTAACTTATCCGAACACTGAAGCTTTCTTT	CAWSVLTYPNTEAFF
.	TRBD2	TRBJ2-5	TRBV5-1	TGCGCCAGCAGCAACGGGGGGGTTGGAGAGACCCAGTACTTC	CASSNGGVGETQYF
.	TRBD2	TRBJ2-3	TRBV20-1	TGCAGTGCTAGTAGACTAGCGGGGATTTCAGATACGCAGTATTTT	CSASRLAGISDTQYF
.	TRBD2	TRBJ2-1	TRBV5-4	TGTGCCAGCAGCTTGGATCGGGGGGAGTACAATGAGCAGTTCTTC	CASSLDRGEYNEQFF
.	.	TRBJ2-5	TRBV30	TGTGCCGGGGGCCGGCGGGCGGCGGGGGACAGGAGTGCCCAGTACTTC	CAGGRRAAGDRSAQYF
.	.	TRBJ1-2	TRBV30	TGTGCCTGTCCGGACATCGTTAACGCAAACTATGGCTACACCTTC	CACPDIVNANYGYTF